This TCR beta chain derives from a study of blood T cell repertoires in COVID-19. The CDR3 totals 15 residues. Germline-derived CDR1 and CDR2 are LNHDA and SQIVND (reference sequence). Trimming stripped 3 bases from V and 2 bases from J, with 13 bases between. Profiling relied on immunoSEQ multiplex PCR, and the TCRdb table lists in-frame clones only, not all of them. This table holds 250,000 to 300,000 clones, 75% to 90% found once. Sequenced sample: peripheral blood. The TCR was taken from a man aged 55-75 years who had recovered from COVID-19. The chain combines TRBV19 with TRBJ1-1; D may be TRBD1 (5 bases). In nucleotides, the CDR3 is TGTGCCAGTAGTATCGGGCAGGGCAAAAACACTGAAGCTTTCTTT. This translates into CASSIGQGKNTEAFF. Drawing the rest from reference TRBV19 and TRBJ1-1, the complete variable domain is DGGITQSPKYLFRKEGQNVTLSCEQNLNHDAMYWYRQDPGQGLRLIYYSQIVNDFQKGDIAEGYSVSREKKESFPLTVTSAQKNPTAFYLCASSIGQGKNTEAFFGQGTRLTVV.